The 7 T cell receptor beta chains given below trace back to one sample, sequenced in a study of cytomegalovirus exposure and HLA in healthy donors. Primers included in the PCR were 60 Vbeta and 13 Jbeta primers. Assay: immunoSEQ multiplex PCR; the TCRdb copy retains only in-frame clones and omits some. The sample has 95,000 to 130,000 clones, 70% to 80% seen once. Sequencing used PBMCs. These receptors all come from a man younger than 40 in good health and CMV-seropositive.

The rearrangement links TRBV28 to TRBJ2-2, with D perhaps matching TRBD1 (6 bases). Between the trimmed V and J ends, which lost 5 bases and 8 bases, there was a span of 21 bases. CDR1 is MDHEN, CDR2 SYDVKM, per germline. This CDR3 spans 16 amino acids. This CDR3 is CASSVPGQGLNGELFF. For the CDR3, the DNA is TGTGCCAGCAGTGTGCCTGGTCAGGGGCTTAATGGGGAGCTGTTTTTT.

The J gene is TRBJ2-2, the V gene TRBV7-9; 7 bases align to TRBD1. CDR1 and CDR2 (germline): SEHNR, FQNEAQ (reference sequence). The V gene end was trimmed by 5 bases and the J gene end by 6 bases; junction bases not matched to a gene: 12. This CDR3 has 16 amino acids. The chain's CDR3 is CASSQGDRVVPGELFF. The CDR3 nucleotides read TGTGCCAGCAGCCAAGGGGACAGAGTTGTCCCCGGGGAGCTGTTTTTT.

For the CDR3, the DNA is TGTGCCAGCAGCCCGCCGACAGGGGGCTTCTACGGTGAAAAACTGTTTTTT. Translating gives CASSPPTGGFYGEKLFF. V and J are TRBV7-9 and TRBJ1-4, with 10 bases fitting TRBD1. V dropped 5 bases and J dropped 7; count of bases not matched to a gene: 13. The CDR3 loop spans 17 amino acids. CDR1 and CDR2 (germline): SEHNR, FQNEAQ (reference sequence).

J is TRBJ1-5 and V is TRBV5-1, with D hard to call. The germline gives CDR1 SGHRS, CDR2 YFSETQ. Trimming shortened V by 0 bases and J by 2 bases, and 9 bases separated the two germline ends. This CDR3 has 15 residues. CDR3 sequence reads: CASSLGPLGNQPQHF. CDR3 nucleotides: TGCGCCAGCAGCTTGGGGCCCCTTGGCAATCAGCCCCAGCATTTT.

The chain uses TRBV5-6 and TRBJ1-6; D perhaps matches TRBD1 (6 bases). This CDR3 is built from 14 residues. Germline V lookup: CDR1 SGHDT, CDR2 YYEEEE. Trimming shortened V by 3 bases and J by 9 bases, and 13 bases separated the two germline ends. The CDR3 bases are TGTGCCAGCAGCTGGTCGCAGGGGTTTTCACCCCTCCACTTT. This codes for CASSWSQGFSPLHF.

CDR3 DNA sequence: TGTGCCAGCAGCTTAGAAGGGGGCAGCGTTATCCGCTCCTACAATGAGCAGTTCTTC. This gives the protein CASSLEGGSVIRSYNEQFF. The gene calls are TRBV11-3 and TRBJ2-1, with 7 bases aligning to TRBD1. V shed 0 bases and J 0 bases; nucleotides not matched to a gene: 11. The germline V gene has CDR1 SGHNT and CDR2 YENEEA. The CDR3 runs 19 residues.

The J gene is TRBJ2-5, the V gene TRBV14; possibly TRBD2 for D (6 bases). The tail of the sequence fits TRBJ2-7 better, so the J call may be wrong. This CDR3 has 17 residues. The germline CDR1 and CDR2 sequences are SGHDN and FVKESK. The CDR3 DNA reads TGTGCCAGCAGTCGTCGATTGGCAGAGGCAGGGAGGAACGAGCAGTACTTC. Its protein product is CASSRRLAEAGRNEQYF.